The subject of this entry is one TCR beta chain. Libraries were prepared by immunoSEQ multiplex PCR; TCRdb keeps only in-frame clonotypes and omits some of them. The data contain approximately 97,000 clones, roughly 95% of them singletons. The V gene's germline CDR1 is LNHNV and CDR2 YYDKDF (reference sequence). There are 14 residues in the CDR3. V lost 11 bases, J lost 5 bases, and 11 bases stayed unmatched. The data were taken from a study of technical replicates of blood from several donors. The chain combines TRBV15 with TRBJ2-3, with 9 bases identical to TRBD1. This TCR came from a human donor in good health. Material: T cells isolated from PBMCs. This CDR3 reads CASGTGRLIDTQYF. The CDR3 nucleotides read TGTGCCTCCGGGACAGGGAGATTAATAGATACGCAGTATTTT.